Presented here are 15 T cell receptor beta chains from one specimen sequenced in a study of T cell repertoires in cytomegalovirus infection. TCRdb re-called the reads through MiXCR, storing one row per CDR3 protein. This sample carries around 900,000 distinct CDR3 sequences, under 40% of them seen once, and the ten largest clones take under 15%. Their target antigens are unknown. This specimen consisted of cultured CD8+ T cells from PBMCs, obtained from culture after CMV antigen stimulation. These receptors were obtained from a human donor in good health (CMV status not recorded). Some clones in this sample may be carry-over from other donors' samples.

The chain employs TRBV6-5 and TRBJ2-2; TRBD1 might be the D (6 bases). The germline V gene has CDR1 MNHEY and CDR2 SVGAGI. The CDR3 sequence is 15 residues long. V was trimmed by 0 bases and J by 5 bases, leaving 10 bases between them. CDR3 protein: CASSYSGTPTGELFF. For the CDR3, the DNA is TGTGCCAGCAGTTACTCGGGGACACCTACCGGGGAGCTGTTTTTT.

This clonotype has a count of ten or more. The rearrangement links TRBV7-6 to TRBJ2-5, with D uncertain. This CDR3 is built from 14 residues. Germline V CDR1 and CDR2: SGHVS, FNYEAQ. V was clipped by 5 bases and J by 1 base, with 11 bases between them. CDR3 DNA: TGTGCCAGCAGCCGTAGAGGTGCCCAAGAGACCCAGTACTTC. It yields the protein CASSRRGAQETQYF. Variable domain in full (rest from reference TRBV7-6 and TRBJ2-5): GAGVSQSPRYKVTKRGQDVALRCDPISGHVSLYWYRQALGQGPEFLTYFNYEAQQDKSGLPNDRFSAERPEGSISTLTIQRTEQRDSAMYRCASSRRGAQETQYFGPGTRLLVL.

This clonotype was counted once. V usage is TRBV20-1 and J usage is TRBJ1-2; weak D call: TRBD1 (6 bases). The CDR3 is made up of 16 amino acids. The V and J ends lost 6 bases and 2 bases respectively, with 22 bases between them. Looked up from germline, CDR1 is DFQATT and CDR2 is SNEGSKA (reference sequence). The CDR3 reads CSASPPPGQQNYGYTF. The CDR3 nucleotides are TGCAGTGCAAGCCCCCCTCCGGGACAACAAAACTATGGCTACACCTTC.

This clonotype was seen a handful of times. The chain carries TRBV6-1 and TRBJ1-1; a weak D match, TRBD1 (5 bases). The CDR3 covers 12 residues. CDR1 and CDR2 (germline): MNHNS, SASEGT. The V gene lost 2 bases and the J gene lost 11 bases, with 12 bases spanning the gap. CDR3 sequence: CASSEMGRIAFF. CDR3 bases: TGTGCCAGCAGTGAAATGGGGCGGATTGCTTTCTTT.

V is TRBV6-1 and J is TRBJ1-5; D not certain. This CDR3 is 13 amino acids long. V lost 2 bases and J lost 0, with 2 bases in between. Germline CDR1 reads MNHNS; CDR2 reads SASEGT. The CDR3 nucleotides are TGTGCCAGCAGTGAATTTAGCAATCAGCCCCAGCATTTT. Translated, it gives CASSEFSNQPQHF.

The rearrangement joins TRBV6-1 to TRBJ1-2; weak D call: TRBD1 (5 bases). From germline, CDR1 is MNHNS and CDR2 SASEGT. The germline V and J ends were trimmed by 3 bases and 4 bases, with 18 bases remaining between them. The CDR3 runs to 16 residues. The CDR3 coding sequence is TGTGCCAGCAGTGACTCCCGGGGGGGGTTCGGCTATGGCTACACCTTC. It translates to CASSDSRGGFGYGYTF.

This clonotype was detected once. This rearrangement joins TRBV20-1 to TRBJ2-5; 11 bases agree with TRBD2. Germline CDR1 is DFQATT and CDR2 is SNEGSKA (reference sequence). V lost 6 bases to trimming and J lost 2 bases; unmatched junction nucleotides: 2. This CDR3 region has 13 residues. The chain's CDR3 is CSARTSGQETQYF. DNA of the CDR3: TGCAGTGCGAGGACTAGCGGGCAAGAGACCCAGTACTTC.

The chain carries TRBV12-3 or TRBV12-4 and TRBJ1-1, with D tentatively TRBD1 (6 bases). This CDR3 region has 14 residues. Trimming stripped 6 bases from V and 3 bases from J, with 14 bases between. This CDR3 reads CASRTDSADTEAFF. The CDR3 nucleotides are TGTGCCAGCAGAACGGACAGCGCTGACACTGAAGCTTTCTTT.

V usage is TRBV6-6 and J usage is TRBJ2-5; TRBD2 aligns across 8 bases. The CDR3 has 14 amino acids. The junction had 6 bases not matched to a gene; V was cut back by 6 bases and J by 3 bases. From germline, CDR1 is MNHNY and CDR2 SVGAGI (reference sequence). The CDR3 sequence is CASRTISGEETQYF. Written as DNA, the CDR3 is TGTGCCAGCAGGACCATTAGCGGGGAAGAGACCCAGTACTTC.

V gene TRBV27 combines with J gene TRBJ2-4, with 12 bases lining up with TRBD1. The junction had 10 bases not matched to a gene; V was cut back by 8 bases and J by 8 bases. Germline V gives CDR1 MNHEY, CDR2 SMNVEV (reference sequence). The CDR3 covers 15 residues. CDR3 amino acids: CASGPGTGGSDIQYF. The CDR3 nucleotides are TGTGCCAGCGGTCCCGGGACAGGGGGCTCAGACATTCAGTACTTC.

This rearrangement joins TRBV20-1 to TRBJ2-1; 10 bases map to TRBD2. The germline V gene encodes CDR1 DFQATT and CDR2 SNEGSKA (reference sequence). This CDR3 spans 16 amino acids. V was clipped by 0 bases and J by 5 bases; unmatched bases: 7. The CDR3 DNA sequence: TGCAGTGCTAGAGATCGGGCTAGCGGGGGTAACAATGAGCAGTTCTTC. Amino acids: CSARDRASGGNNEQFF.

The chain recombines TRBV20-1 with TRBJ1-2; D is unclear. V gave up 6 bases and J gave up 0 bases, with 14 bases separating them. The germline CDR1 and CDR2 sequences are DFQATT and SNEGSKA (reference sequence). CDR3 size: 14 residues. In nucleotides, the CDR3 is TGCAGTGCAACCGACACCGAAGCTAACTATGGCTACACCTTC. Amino acid sequence: CSATDTEANYGYTF.

This chain connects TRBV27 to TRBJ1-5; TRBD1 matches at 7 bases. The CDR3 loop spans 14 amino acids. V gave up 5 bases and J gave up 6 bases; unmatched junction bases: 7. Germline CDR1 is MNHEY and CDR2 is SMNVEV (reference sequence). The CDR3 DNA reads as TGTGCCAGCAGTCCAACGACAGGGTCTCAGCCCCAGCATTTT. This encodes CASSPTTGSQPQHF.

The V call is TRBV19, the J call TRBJ1-1; D remains ambiguous. CDR1 and CDR2 from the germline V gene are LNHDA and SQIVND (reference sequence). Trimming shortened V by 3 bases and J by 2 bases, and 13 bases separated the two germline ends. CDR3 size: 15 residues. As DNA, the CDR3 is TGTGCCAGTAGTATTTCTGGGAATTCCAACACTGAAGCTTTCTTT. This codes for CASSISGNSNTEAFF.

The V call is TRBV7-9, the J call TRBJ2-2; 10 positions agree with TRBD2. The J segment lost 3 bases and the V segment lost 5 bases, leaving 6 bases of the junction unmatched. The CDR3 runs 16 residues. The germline CDR1 and CDR2 sequences are SEHNR and FQNEAQ (reference sequence). The CDR3 sequence is CASSHLAGAYTGELFF. The CDR3 DNA is TGTGCCAGCAGCCACCTAGCGGGGGCGTACACCGGGGAGCTGTTTTTT.